This T cell receptor (beta chain) was recorded in a study of blood T cell repertoires in COVID-19. Assay used: immunoSEQ multiplex PCR; TCRdb lists only in-frame clones, some missing. The sample holds around 300,000 clones; around 91% are singletons and the top ten take 2% to 3%. V dropped 6 bases and J dropped 7 bases, with 9 bases sitting between them. The CDR3 spans 12 residues. Germline CDR1 reads MNHEY; CDR2 reads SMNVEV (reference sequence). The origin of this receptor is a woman aged 18-29 years who had recovered from COVID-19. Sequencing was carried out using PBMCs or T cells enriched from blood (not recorded which). J is TRBJ1-4 and V is TRBV27; D is unclear. The CDR3 coding sequence is TGTGCCAGCAGGGGCTCCGGTGAAAAACTGTTTTTT. Its translation: CASRGSGEKLFF.